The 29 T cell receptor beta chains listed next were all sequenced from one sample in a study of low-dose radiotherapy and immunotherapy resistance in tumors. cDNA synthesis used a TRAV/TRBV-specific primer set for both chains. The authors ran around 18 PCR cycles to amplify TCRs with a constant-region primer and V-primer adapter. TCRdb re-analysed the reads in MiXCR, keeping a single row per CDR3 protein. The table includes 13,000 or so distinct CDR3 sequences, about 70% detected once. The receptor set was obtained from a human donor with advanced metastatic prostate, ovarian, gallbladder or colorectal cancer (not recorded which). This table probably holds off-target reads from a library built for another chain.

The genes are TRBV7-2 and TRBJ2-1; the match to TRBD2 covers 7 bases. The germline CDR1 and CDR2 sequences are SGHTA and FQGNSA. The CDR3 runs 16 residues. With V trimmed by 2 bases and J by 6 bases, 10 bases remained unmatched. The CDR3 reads CASSLRAGYGTNEQFF. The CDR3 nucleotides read TGTGCCAGCAGCTTAAGAGCGGGGTATGGTACCAATGAGCAGTTCTTC. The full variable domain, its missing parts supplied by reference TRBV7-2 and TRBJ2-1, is GAGVSQSPSNKVTEKGKDVELRCDPISGHTALYWYRQSLGQGLEFLIYFQGNSAPDKSGLPSDRFSAERTGGSVSTLTIQRTQQEDSAVYLCASSLRAGYGTNEQFFGPGTRLTVL.

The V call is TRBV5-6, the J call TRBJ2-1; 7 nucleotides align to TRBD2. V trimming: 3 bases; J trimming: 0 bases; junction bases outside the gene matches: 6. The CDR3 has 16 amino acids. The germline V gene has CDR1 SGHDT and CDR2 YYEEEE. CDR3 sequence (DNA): TGTGCCAGCAGCTGGAAAACGGGGGGCTCCTACAATGAGCAGTTCTTC. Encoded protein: CASSWKTGGSYNEQFF.

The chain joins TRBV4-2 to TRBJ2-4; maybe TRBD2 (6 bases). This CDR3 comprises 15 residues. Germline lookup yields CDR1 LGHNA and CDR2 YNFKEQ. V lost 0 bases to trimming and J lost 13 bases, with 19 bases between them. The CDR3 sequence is CASSQESRSGGAQYF. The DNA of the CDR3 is TGTGCCAGCAGCCAAGAAAGCCGTAGTGGCGGGGCCCAGTACTTC.

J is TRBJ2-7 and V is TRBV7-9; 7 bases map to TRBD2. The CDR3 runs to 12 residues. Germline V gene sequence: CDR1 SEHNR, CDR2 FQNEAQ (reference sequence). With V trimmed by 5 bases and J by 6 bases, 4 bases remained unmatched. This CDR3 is CASSEGTTEQYF. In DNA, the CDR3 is TGTGCCAGCAGCGAGGGGACTACCGAGCAGTACTTC.

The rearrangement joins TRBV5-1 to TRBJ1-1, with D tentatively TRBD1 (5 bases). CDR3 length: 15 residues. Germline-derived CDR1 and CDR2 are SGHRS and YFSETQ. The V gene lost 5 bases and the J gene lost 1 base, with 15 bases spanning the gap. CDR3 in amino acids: CASRRNLQGNTEAFF. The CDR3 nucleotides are TGCGCCAGCAGGAGGAATCTTCAGGGGAACACTGAAGCTTTCTTT. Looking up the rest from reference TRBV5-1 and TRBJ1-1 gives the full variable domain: KAGVTQTPRYLIKTRGQQVTLSCSPISGHRSVSWYQQTPGQGLQFLFEYFSETQRNKGNFPGRFSGRQFSNSRSEMNVSTLELGDSALYLCASRRNLQGNTEAFFGQGTRLTVV.

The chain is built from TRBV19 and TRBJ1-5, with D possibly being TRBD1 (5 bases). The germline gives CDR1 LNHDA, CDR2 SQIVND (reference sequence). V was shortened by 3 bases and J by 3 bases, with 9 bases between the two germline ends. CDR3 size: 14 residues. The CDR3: CASSITGDNQPQHF. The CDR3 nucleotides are TGTGCCAGTAGTATCACGGGGGACAATCAGCCCCAGCATTTT.

The chain's CDR3 is CASSFGPAEQYF. CDR3 sequence (DNA): TGTGCCAGCAGCTTTGGGCCCGCGGAGCAGTACTTC. V is TRBV7-9 and J is TRBJ2-7; no reliable D call. The CDR3 length is 12 residues. The V and J ends lost 3 bases and 7 bases respectively, with 10 bases between them. The germline gives CDR1 SEHNR, CDR2 FQNEAQ (reference sequence).

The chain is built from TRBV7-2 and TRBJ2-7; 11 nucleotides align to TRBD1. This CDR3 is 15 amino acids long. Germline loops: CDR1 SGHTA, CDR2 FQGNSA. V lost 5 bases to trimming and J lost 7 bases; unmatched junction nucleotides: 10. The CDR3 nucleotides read TGTGCCAGCAGCCCCCGAGGACAGGGGGCCGAAGAGCAGTACTTC. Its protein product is CASSPRGQGAEEQYF.

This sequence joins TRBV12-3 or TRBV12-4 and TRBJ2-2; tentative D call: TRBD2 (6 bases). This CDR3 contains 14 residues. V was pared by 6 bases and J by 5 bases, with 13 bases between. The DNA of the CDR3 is TGTGCCAGCAGCTGGATTAGCGGTACCGGGGAGCTGTTTTTT. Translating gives CASSWISGTGELFF.

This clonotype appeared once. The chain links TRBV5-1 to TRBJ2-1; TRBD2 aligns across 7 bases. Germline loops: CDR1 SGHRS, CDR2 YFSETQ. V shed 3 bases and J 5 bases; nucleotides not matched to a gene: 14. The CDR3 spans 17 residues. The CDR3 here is CASSSSWEGRRHNEQFF. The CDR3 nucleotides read TGCGCCAGCAGCTCCTCTTGGGAGGGAAGACGGCACAATGAGCAGTTCTTC.

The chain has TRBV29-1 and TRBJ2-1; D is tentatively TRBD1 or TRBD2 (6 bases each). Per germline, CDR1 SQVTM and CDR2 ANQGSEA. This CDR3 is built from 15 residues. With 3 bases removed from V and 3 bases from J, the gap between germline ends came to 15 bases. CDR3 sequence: CSVDQGRGLYNEQFF. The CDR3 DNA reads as TGCAGCGTTGATCAGGGCCGGGGGCTCTACAATGAGCAGTTCTTC.

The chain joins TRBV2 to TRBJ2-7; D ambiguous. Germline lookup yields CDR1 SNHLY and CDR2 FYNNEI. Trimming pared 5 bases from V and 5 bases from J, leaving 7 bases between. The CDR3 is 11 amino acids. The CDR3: CASSPLDEQYF. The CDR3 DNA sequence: TGTGCCAGCAGTCCGCTTGACGAGCAGTACTTC.

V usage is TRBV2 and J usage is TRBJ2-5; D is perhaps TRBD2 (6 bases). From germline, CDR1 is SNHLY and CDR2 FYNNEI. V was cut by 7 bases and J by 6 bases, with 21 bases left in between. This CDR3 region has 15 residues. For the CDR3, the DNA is TGTGCCAGCAACGGAGGGGACCGACTAATGAAGACCCAGTACTTC. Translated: CASNGGDRLMKTQYF.

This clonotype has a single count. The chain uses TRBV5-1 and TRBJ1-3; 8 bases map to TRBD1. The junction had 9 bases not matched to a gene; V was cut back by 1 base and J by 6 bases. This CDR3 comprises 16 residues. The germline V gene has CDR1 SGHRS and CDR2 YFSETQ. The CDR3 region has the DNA TGCGCCAGCAGCTTGAGCACAGGGGGATCCGCAAACACCATATATTTT. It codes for CASSLSTGGSANTIYF.

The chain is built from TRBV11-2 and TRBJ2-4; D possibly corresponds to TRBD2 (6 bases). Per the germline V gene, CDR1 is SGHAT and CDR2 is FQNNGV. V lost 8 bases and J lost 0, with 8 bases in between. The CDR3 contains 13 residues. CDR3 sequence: CASGGVAKNIQYF. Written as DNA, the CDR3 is TGTGCCAGCGGAGGGGTAGCCAAAAACATTCAGTACTTC.

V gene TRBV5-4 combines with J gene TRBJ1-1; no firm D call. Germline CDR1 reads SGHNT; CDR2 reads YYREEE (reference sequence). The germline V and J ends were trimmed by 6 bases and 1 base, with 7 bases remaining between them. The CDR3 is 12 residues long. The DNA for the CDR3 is TGTGCCAGCAAAAAGGGGAACACTGAAGCTTTCTTT. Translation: CASKKGNTEAFF.

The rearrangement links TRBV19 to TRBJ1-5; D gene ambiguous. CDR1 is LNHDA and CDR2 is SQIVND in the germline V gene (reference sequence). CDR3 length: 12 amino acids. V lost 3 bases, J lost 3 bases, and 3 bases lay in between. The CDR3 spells CASSMNNQPQHF. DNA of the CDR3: TGTGCCAGTAGTATGAACAATCAGCCCCAGCATTTT.

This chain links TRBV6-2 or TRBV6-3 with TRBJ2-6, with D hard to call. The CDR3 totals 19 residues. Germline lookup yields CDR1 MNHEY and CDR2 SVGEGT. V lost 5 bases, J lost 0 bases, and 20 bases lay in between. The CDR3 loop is CASSVNSETYLSGANVLTF. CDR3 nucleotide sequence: TGTGCCAGCAGTGTAAACAGTGAGACGTATCTCTCTGGGGCCAACGTCCTGACTTTC.

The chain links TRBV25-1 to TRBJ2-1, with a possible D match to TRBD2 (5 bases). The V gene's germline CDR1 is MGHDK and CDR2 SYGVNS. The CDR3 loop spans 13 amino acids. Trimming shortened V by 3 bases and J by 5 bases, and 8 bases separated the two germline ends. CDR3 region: CASSDPGNNEQFF. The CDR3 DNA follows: TGTGCCAGCAGTGACCCCGGGAACAATGAGCAGTTCTTC. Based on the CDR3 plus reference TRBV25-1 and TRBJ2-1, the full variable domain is EADIYQTPRYLVIGTGKKITLECSQTMGHDKMYWYQQDPGMELHLIHYSYGVNSTEKGDLSSESTVSRIRTEHFPLTLESARPSHTSQYLCASSDPGNNEQFFGPGTRLTVL.

Written as DNA, the CDR3 is TGTGCCAGCAGTAGACCGGGACACCTGGTCTACGAGCAGTACTTC. It yields the protein CASSRPGHLVYEQYF. The chain combines TRBV12-3 or TRBV12-4 with TRBJ2-7, with D perhaps matching TRBD1 (6 bases). V was clipped by 5 bases and J by 3 bases, with 17 bases between them. CDR3 length equals 15 residues.

The CDR3 region is CASSSRQPPNTEAFF. The DNA for the CDR3 is TGCGCCAGCAGTTCTAGACAGCCACCAAACACTGAAGCTTTCTTT. This sequence joins TRBV5-1 and TRBJ1-1; D might be TRBD1 (5 bases). This CDR3 has 15 residues. Trimming took 5 bases from V and 2 from J, leaving 16 bases between them. Germline values: CDR1 SGHRS, CDR2 YFSETQ.

CDR3 residues: CASSGGQKNQPQHF. In DNA form, the CDR3 reads TGTGCCAGCAGCGGGGGACAGAAGAATCAGCCCCAGCATTTT. The chain uses TRBV7-8 and TRBJ1-5; 7 nucleotides match TRBD1. The V gene end was trimmed by 5 bases and the J gene end by 4 bases; junction bases not matched to a gene: 5. This CDR3 is 14 amino acids long. Germline CDR1 SGHVS, CDR2 FQNEAQ. Full variable domain (rest looked up from reference TRBV7-8 and TRBJ1-5): GAGVSQSPRYKVAKRGQDVALRCDPISGHVSLFWYQQALGQGPEFLTYFQNEAQLDKSGLPSDRFFAERPEGSVSTLKIQRTQQEDSAVYLCASSGGQKNQPQHFGDGTRLSIL.

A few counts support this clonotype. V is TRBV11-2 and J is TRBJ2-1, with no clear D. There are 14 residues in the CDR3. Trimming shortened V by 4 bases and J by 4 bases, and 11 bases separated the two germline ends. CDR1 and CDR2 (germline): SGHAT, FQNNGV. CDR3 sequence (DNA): TGTGCCAGCAGCTCCCGTGTGGGGTACAATGAGCAGTTCTTC. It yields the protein CASSSRVGYNEQFF.

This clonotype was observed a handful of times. The CDR3 region is CASSRQREAFF. CDR3 DNA: TGTGCCAGCAGTAGACAGCGGGAAGCTTTCTTT. The chain employs TRBV6-2 or TRBV6-3 and TRBJ1-1, with TRBD1 as a possible D gene (5 bases). The germline V and J ends were trimmed by 5 bases and 8 bases, with 9 bases remaining between them. This CDR3 region has 11 residues. From germline, CDR1 is MNHEY and CDR2 SVGEGT.

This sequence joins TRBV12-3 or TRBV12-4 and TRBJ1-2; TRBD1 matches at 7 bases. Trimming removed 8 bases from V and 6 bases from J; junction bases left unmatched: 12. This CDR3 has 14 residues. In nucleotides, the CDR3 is TGTGCCAGCGCCAGACAGGGAGATTGGAATGGCTACACCTTC. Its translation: CASARQGDWNGYTF.

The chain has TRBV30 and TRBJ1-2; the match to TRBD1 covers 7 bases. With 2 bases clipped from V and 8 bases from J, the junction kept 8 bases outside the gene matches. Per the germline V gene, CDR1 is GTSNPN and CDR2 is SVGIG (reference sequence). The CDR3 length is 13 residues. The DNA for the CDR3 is TGTGCCTGGAGTTTACGACAGGGTCTAGGCTACACCTTC. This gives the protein CAWSLRQGLGYTF.

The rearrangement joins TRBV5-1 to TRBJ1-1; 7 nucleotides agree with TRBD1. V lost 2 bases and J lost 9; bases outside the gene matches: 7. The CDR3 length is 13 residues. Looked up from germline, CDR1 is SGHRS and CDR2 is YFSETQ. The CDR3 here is CASSFQDREKAFF. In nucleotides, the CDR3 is TGCGCCAGCAGCTTCCAAGACAGGGAGAAAGCTTTCTTT.

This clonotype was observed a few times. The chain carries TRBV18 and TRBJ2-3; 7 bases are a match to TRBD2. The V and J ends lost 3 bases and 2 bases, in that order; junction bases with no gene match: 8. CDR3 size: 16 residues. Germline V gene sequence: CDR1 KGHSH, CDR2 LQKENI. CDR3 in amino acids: CASSPAGSGATDTQYF. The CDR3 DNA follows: TGTGCCAGCTCACCCGCAGGGAGCGGGGCCACAGATACGCAGTATTTT.

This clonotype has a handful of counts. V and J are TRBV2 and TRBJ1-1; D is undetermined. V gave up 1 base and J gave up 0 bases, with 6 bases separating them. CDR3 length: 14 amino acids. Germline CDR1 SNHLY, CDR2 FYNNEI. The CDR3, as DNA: TGTGCCAGCAGTGAAGACGGATTGAACACTGAAGCTTTCTTT. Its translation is CASSEDGLNTEAFF.